This entry lists 4 T cell receptor beta chains sequenced from one sample in a study of blood T cell repertoires in COVID-19. Only in-frame clones appear in the TCRdb table, and some are missing; sequencing was by immunoSEQ multiplex PCR. The top ten hold about 2.1% of the sample, which has over 200,000 clones, more than 70% seen once. The material sequenced was peripheral blood. The source is a woman in her fifties or sixties with acute or convalescent COVID-19.

The chain recombines TRBV11-2 with TRBJ2-3, with 9 bases matching TRBD2. This CDR3 has 17 amino acids. V was pared by 0 bases and J by 3 bases, with 7 bases of the junction left unmatched. CDR1 is SGHAT and CDR2 is FQNNGV in the germline V gene. For the CDR3, the DNA is TGTGCCAGCAGCTTAGATGTCCTAGCGGGACGGACAGATACGCAGTATTTT. Protein product: CASSLDVLAGRTDTQYF. The full variable domain, rest sourced from reference TRBV11-2 and TRBJ2-3, is EAGVAQSPRYKIIEKRQSVAFWCNPISGHATLYWYQQILGQGPKLLIQFQNNGVVDDSQLPKDRFSAERLKGVDSTLKIQPAKLEDSAVYLCASSLDVLAGRTDTQYFGPGTRLTVL.

DNA for the CDR3: TGTGCCAGCAGCTTTTACAGCCTCATGAACACTGAAGCTTTCTTT. This translates into CASSFYSLMNTEAFF. J is TRBJ1-1 and V is TRBV11-2; D is ambiguous. The ends were cut back, 3 bases at V and 0 bases at J, with 11 bases in the middle. This CDR3 comprises 15 residues. The germline gives CDR1 SGHAT, CDR2 FQNNGV.

There are a few counts of this clone. The chain recombines TRBV7-2 with TRBJ2-3; 7 nucleotides align to TRBD2. The J segment lost 7 bases and the V segment lost 0 bases, leaving 7 bases of the junction unmatched. The germline gives CDR1 SGHTA, CDR2 FQGNSA. The CDR3 has 15 residues. The CDR3, as DNA: TGTGCCAGCAGCTTAGCCGCGGGAGAGGGGTATACGCAGTATTTT. Translated, it gives CASSLAAGEGYTQYF.

The CDR3 loop reads CASSLTGGPTDTQYF. The CDR3, as DNA: TGTGCCAGCAGCTTAACGGGAGGGCCAACAGATACGCAGTATTTT. The chain links TRBV7-3 to TRBJ2-3; TRBD2 matches 7 bases. The CDR3 is made up of 15 amino acids. Germline V gene sequence: CDR1 SGHTA, CDR2 FQGTGA. V was pared by 0 bases and J by 3 bases, with 3 bases of the junction left unmatched.